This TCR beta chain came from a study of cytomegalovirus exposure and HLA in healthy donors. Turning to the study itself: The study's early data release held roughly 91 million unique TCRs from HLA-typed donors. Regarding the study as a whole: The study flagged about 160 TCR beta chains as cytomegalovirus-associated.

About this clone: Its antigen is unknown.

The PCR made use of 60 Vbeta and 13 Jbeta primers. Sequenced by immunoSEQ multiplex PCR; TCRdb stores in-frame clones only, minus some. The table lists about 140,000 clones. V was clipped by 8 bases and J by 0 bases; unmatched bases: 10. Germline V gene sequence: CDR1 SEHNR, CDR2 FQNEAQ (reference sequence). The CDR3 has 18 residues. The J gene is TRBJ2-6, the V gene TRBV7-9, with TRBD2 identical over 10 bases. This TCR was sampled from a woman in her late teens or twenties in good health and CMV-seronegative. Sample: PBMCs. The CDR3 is CASLILAGGSSGANVLTF. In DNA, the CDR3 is TGTGCCAGCTTAATATTAGCGGGAGGTTCCTCTGGGGCCAACGTCCTGACTTTC.